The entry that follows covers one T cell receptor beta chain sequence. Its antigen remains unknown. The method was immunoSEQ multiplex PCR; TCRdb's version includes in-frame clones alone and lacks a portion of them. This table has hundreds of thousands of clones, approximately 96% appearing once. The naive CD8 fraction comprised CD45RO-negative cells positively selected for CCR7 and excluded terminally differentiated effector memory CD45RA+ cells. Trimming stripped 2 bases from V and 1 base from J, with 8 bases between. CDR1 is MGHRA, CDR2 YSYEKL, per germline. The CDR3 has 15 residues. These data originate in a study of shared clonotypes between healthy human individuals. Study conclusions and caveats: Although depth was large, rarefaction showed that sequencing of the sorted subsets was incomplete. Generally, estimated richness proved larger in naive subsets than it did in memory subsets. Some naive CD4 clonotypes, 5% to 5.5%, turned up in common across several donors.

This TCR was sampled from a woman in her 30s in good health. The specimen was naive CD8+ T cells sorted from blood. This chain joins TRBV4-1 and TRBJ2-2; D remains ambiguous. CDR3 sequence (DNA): TGCGCCAGCAGCCAATCCTACGGGAACACCGGGGAGCTGTTTTTT. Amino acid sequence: CASSQSYGNTGELFF.